These 14 T cell receptor beta chains share one sample of origin, sequenced in a study of cytomegalovirus exposure and HLA in healthy donors. The PCR made use of 60 Vbeta and 13 Jbeta primers. Libraries were prepared by immunoSEQ multiplex PCR; TCRdb keeps only in-frame clonotypes and omits some of them. The sample has around 150,000 clones, 70% to 85% seen once. Input material: PBMCs. The receptor source for this set is a man younger than 40 in good health and CMV-seropositive.

This chain links TRBV28 with TRBJ1-3, with unresolved D. Germline loops: CDR1 MDHEN, CDR2 SYDVKM. The CDR3 totals 15 residues. The germline V and J ends were trimmed by 1 base and 0 bases, with 7 bases remaining between them. The CDR3 loop reads CASSLLTPSGNTIYF. Here the CDR3 DNA reads TGTGCCAGCAGTTTATTGACACCCTCTGGAAACACCATATATTTT.

This rearrangement joins TRBV7-8 to TRBJ1-5; D might be TRBD1 (6 bases). The CDR3 is 13 residues long. V lost 4 bases and J lost 4, with 8 bases in between. CDR1 is SGHVS, CDR2 FQNEAQ, per germline. CDR3 protein: CASSYGTNQPQHF. The CDR3 region has the DNA TGTGCCAGCAGCTATGGGACAAATCAGCCCCAGCATTTT.

This clone was found a few times. V usage is TRBV4-1 and J usage is TRBJ1-1; D uncertain. Germline loops: CDR1 MGHRA, CDR2 YSYEKL. The CDR3 has 13 amino acids. The ends were cut back, 2 bases at V and 1 base at J, with 5 bases in the middle. CDR3 sequence (DNA): TGCGCCAGCAGCCAAACTACGAACACTGAAGCTTTCTTT. It encodes CASSQTTNTEAFF.

This clone was detected only a few times. The chain joins TRBV5-6 to TRBJ2-7; 13 nucleotides match TRBD2. The CDR3 spans 16 residues. J lost 4 bases, V lost 4 bases, and 8 bases had no gene match. Germline assignment: CDR1 SGHDT and CDR2 YYEEEE. The CDR3 reads CASSLGLAGSLYEQYF. The CDR3 coding sequence is TGTGCCAGCAGCCTGGGACTAGCGGGGAGCCTTTACGAGCAGTACTTC.

The chain couples TRBV7-9 to TRBJ1-2; no definite D call. Germline-derived CDR1 and CDR2 are SEHNR and FQNEAQ (reference sequence). The CDR3 runs to 13 residues. Trimming removed 5 bases from V and 13 bases from J, with 20 bases in between. The CDR3: CASSPQRTEPGTF. The CDR3 DNA follows: TGTGCCAGCAGCCCCCAACGAACGGAGCCGGGCACCTTC. Complete variable domain (other parts from reference TRBV7-9 and TRBJ1-2): DTGVSQNPRHKITKRGQNVTFRCDPISEHNRLYWYRQTLGQGPEFLTYFQNEAQLEKSRLLSDRFSAERPKGSFSTLEIQRTEQGDSAMYLCASSPQRTEPGTFGSGTRLTVV.

The chain is built from TRBV5-6 and TRBJ2-7; 8 bases are a match to TRBD1. The CDR3 runs to 15 residues. The V segment lost 2 bases and the J segment 4 bases; nucleotides outside the gene matches: 8. Germline CDR1 and CDR2: SGHDT and YYEEEE. This CDR3 is CASSFGQGTIYEQYF. DNA of the CDR3: TGTGCCAGCAGCTTCGGACAGGGAACAATATACGAGCAGTACTTC.

This clone has just one count. The rearrangement uses TRBV27 and TRBJ2-1; D gene unclear. Per the germline V gene, CDR1 is MNHEY and CDR2 is SMNVEV (reference sequence). This CDR3 has 13 amino acids. The V gene lost 6 bases and the J gene lost 1 base, with 7 bases spanning the gap. The CDR3 spells CASSKLSYNEQFF. The CDR3 DNA reads TGTGCCAGCAGCAAACTATCCTACAATGAGCAGTTCTTC.

The gene calls are TRBV14 and TRBJ1-2; the D is unclear. There are 14 residues in the CDR3. Germline-derived CDR1 and CDR2 are SGHDN and FVKESK. Between the trimmed V and J ends, which lost 3 bases and 4 bases, there was a span of 12 bases. The DNA of the CDR3 is TGTGCCAGCAGCCACCCCGACCGGGGCTATGGCTACACCTTC. Residues: CASSHPDRGYGYTF.

This chain uses TRBV27 with TRBJ2-5, with TRBD1 matching 9 bases. The J call is in doubt because the DNA end fits TRBJ2-7 better. CDR3 length equals 14 residues. CDR1 is MNHEY and CDR2 is SMNVEV in the germline V gene (reference sequence). The CDR3 DNA reads TGTGCCAGCAGTTTAGGGACAGGGTACTACGAGCAGTACTTC. It is translated as CASSLGTGYYEQYF.

V gene TRBV12-2 combines with J gene TRBJ2-7; no DNA check was done on the table's D call, TRBD1. TRBV12-2 is given as a pseudogene. The CDR3 is 13 residues long. DNA of the CDR3: TGTGCAAGTCGCTTATCAGGGGCTTACGAGCAGTACTTC. Its translation: CASRLSGAYEQYF.

This chain links TRBV28 with TRBJ1-4, with 11 nucleotides matching TRBD1. With 5 bases clipped from V and 8 bases from J, the junction kept 7 bases outside the gene matches. The CDR3 covers 15 residues. CDR1 is MDHEN, CDR2 SYDVKM, per germline. DNA of the CDR3: TGTGCCAGCAGTCCAGGACAGGGGGCGCAGGAAAAACTGTTTTTT. This encodes CASSPGQGAQEKLFF.

This rearrangement joins TRBV5-5 to TRBJ1-4, with 9 bases lining up with TRBD1. Germline V gives CDR1 SGHKS, CDR2 YYEKEE (reference sequence). V shed 4 bases and J 4 bases; nucleotides not matched to a gene: 2. This CDR3 comprises 14 residues. The CDR3: CASSTGQGNEKLFF. CDR3 nucleotides: TGTGCCAGCAGCACGGGACAGGGTAATGAAAAACTGTTTTTT.

V usage is TRBV5-1 and J usage is TRBJ2-3; 13 bases match TRBD2. Trimming at V came to 4 bases and at J to 4 bases, leaving 6 bases not matched to a gene. The CDR3 is 16 residues long. Germline values: CDR1 SGHRS, CDR2 YFSETQ. The CDR3 nucleotides are TGCGCCAGCAGCCCTTTCGGACTAGCGGGGGCAGATACGCAGTATTTT. Translating it yields CASSPFGLAGADTQYF.

This clone was observed a single time. The chain has TRBV27 and TRBJ2-1, with unresolved D. Germline V gene data show CDR1 as MNHEY and CDR2 as SMNVEV (reference sequence). This CDR3 has 13 residues. V was clipped by 6 bases and J by 4 bases, with 10 bases between them. The CDR3, as DNA: TGTGCCAGCAGCCCTGGGCCATACAATGAGCAGTTCTTC. It translates to CASSPGPYNEQFF.